This TCR beta chain was observed in a study of tumor-infiltrating lymphocytes in primary liver carcinoma. Points from the study as a whole: Reduced overlap was seen in tumor-adjacent and tumor-blood pairs versus tumor region pairs. Only about 8-24% of top clones showed up in all five tumor regions.

About this clonotype: Its specificity is unknown. An end of the junction does not agree with germline; a read error may underlie this.

The CDR3 has 12 residues. Per the germline V gene, CDR1 is SQVTM and CDR2 is ANQGSEA. Each 20-30 mg portion of unsorted bulk tissue served as the source for co-extraction of RNA and DNA. Five separate regions per tumor were sampled. The study found over 85% viable tumor cells in every tumor sample. With a constant-region primer, TCR beta cDNA was made from about 0.55 ug of total RNA. It was through three nested multiplex PCR rounds of slightly modified ARM-PCR that TCR beta libraries arose. Primers for the first two PCR rounds were TRBV1-TRBV30 forward primers and a C-beta reverse primer (roughly 9 cycles per round). TCRdb independently ran MiXCR on the multiplex PCR reads; one entry per CDR3 protein. The sample contains about 44,000 distinct CDR3 sequences, over 65% of which appear only once.

The sequencing sample was made of liver tumor tissue from sampling region 3. This sample's subset: tumor region T3, left-lateral pole. The rearrangement uses TRBV29-1 and TRBJ1-2; D is perhaps TRBD1 (5 bases). This clonotype was obtained from a man aged 35 to 55 with primary liver carcinoma and hepatitis B virus infection. The chain's CDR3 is CSVAQTVDGYVF. Here the CDR3 DNA reads TGCAGCGTTGCCCAGACAGTAGATGGCTATGTCTTC.